This T cell receptor beta chain was recovered during a study of blood T cell repertoires in COVID-19 (dated by TCRdb to about 2020). With regard to the full study: Collaborator samples came from the United States, Italy and Spain and covered acute and convalescent phases of COVID-19. A de-identified subject ID, COVID-19 status, age in years and sex were almost always included in the sample metadata. The material from the prospective study consisted of cDNA or gDNA derived from T cells, B-cell-depleted T cells, or PBMCs. The repertoires were released in a freely available public database intended as a resource for research on the immune response to SARS-CoV-2. HLA class I and class II types, where available, came from metadata supplied by the sample provider rather than from assay-based typing. Samples were obtained from the ongoing ImmuneRACE study (first 160 participants) and from over 1,000 subjects provided by 6 global collaborators. Subjects who had been exposed to COVID-19, were actively infected with it, or had recovered from it provided the deeply sampled blood TCRbeta repertoires that made up the dataset. The study at large found these results: The amount of clinical and demographic metadata varied by source and participant and was provided uncurated.

A distance of 5 bases separates the germline ends of V and J, which lose 5 bases and 0 bases respectively. The cysteine opens and the phenylalanine closes a CDR3 of 13 amino acids. The retained sequence is limited to the CDR3, 39 bases, with the frame set at the first base. CDR1 and CDR2 were assigned from the germline V gene as SQVTM and ANQGSEA. As to this clone: What antigen it recognizes has not been identified. The input lacks base qualities; no much larger clone sits a single base away.

Participants in the prospective study were aged roughly 18 to 100 years, lived in 20 to 30 United States geographic areas, and enrolled through a virtual design. In the prospective study, participants were assigned to cohorts based on the clinical history participants reported in a screening survey and a study questionnaire. ImmuneRACE Cohort 3 recovered participants were defined by two consecutive negative NP/OP PCR tests, healthcare professional clearance, or symptom resolution. Mobile phlebotomists in the prospective study collected whole blood, serum and a nasopharyngeal or oropharyngeal swab from every participant. Additional blood draws and questionnaires over an approximately two-month period could optionally be provided by prospective study participants. Prospective study blood samples were shipped either frozen or at room temperature before DNA extraction. TCRbeta CDR3 regions were amplified from genomic DNA by means of the immunoSEQ Assay, a bias-controlled multiplex PCR. From the authors' description of their analysis: The number of nucleated cells in each sample was estimated by amplification of reference gene primers within the assay. To quantify the absolute abundance of each unique TCRbeta CDR3 rearrangement, sequence reads were collapsed and filtered. For each sample, productive Simpson clonality was calculated as the square root of Simpson's diversity index over productive rearrangements. As stored in TCRdb, this immuneACCESS dataset retains in-frame rearrangements with V and J assigned. A fraction of the clones does not appear; measured against another copy, unresolved V genes explain less than half of the discrepancy, and the remainder lacks a known reason. V, J and clone size are taken as reported in that table, and D and trimming were inferred from the DNA itself. The sample table records roughly 160,000 clones; about four fifths of these occur just once. The ten largest account for roughly 18% of the sample.

Sequencing was done on a sample of PBMCs or T cells enriched from blood (not recorded which). This sequence was found in a man between 60 and 75 years old who had recovered from COVID-19. The rearranged segments are TRBV29-1 and TRBJ2-6, with the D gene too uncertain to name. The nucleotides are TGCAGCGTTCTACTCTCTGGGGCCAACGTCCTGACTTTC. Translation gives CSVLLSGANVLTF.